The rows below give T cell receptor beta chains drawn from one sample of a study of shared clonotypes between healthy human individuals. The protocol was immunoSEQ multiplex PCR, while the TCRdb copy is restricted to in-frame clones and leaves out a portion. The sample lists about 2 million clones, just under 95% seen once, with roughly 1% in the top ten. The specimen was naive CD8+ T cells sorted from blood. These receptors were collected from a man between 18 and 29 years old in good health. CDR3s leave out the opening cysteine and the closing phenylalanine or tryptophan. The order of the fields is D gene, J gene, V gene, CDR3 protein. The D gene is left open where the match is weak.

D: -
J: TRBJ1-5
V: TRBV5-4
CDR3: ASSFWGGNQPQH

D: -
J: TRBJ2-3
V: TRBV7-2
CDR3: ASSSPSDYLTDTQY

D: -
J: TRBJ1-2
V: TRBV7-9
CDR3: ASSSDPGYT

D: TRBD1
J: TRBJ2-2
V: TRBV28
CDR3: ASSPDRATGELF

D: TRBD1
J: TRBJ1-2
V: TRBV7-9
CDR3: ASSLVGQGGSNYGYT

D: TRBD2
J: TRBJ2-7
V: TRBV10-3
CDR3: AISESRLAGPSYEQY

D: -
J: TRBJ1-5
V: TRBV6-5
CDR3: ASSIGPASNQPQH

D: -
J: TRBJ2-2
V: TRBV19
CDR3: ASSGVNTGELF

D: -
J: TRBJ2-7
V: TRBV19
CDR3: ASSTWDNTYEQY

D: TRBD2
J: TRBJ2-7
V: TRBV27
CDR3: ASGLAGGVGPFYEQY

D: TRBD1
J: TRBJ2-7
V: TRBV19
CDR3: ASSPWTGDYEQY

D: -
J: TRBJ2-1
V: TRBV7-9
CDR3: ASSFPSYNEQF

D: TRBD1
J: TRBJ2-1
V: TRBV13
CDR3: ASSLVTLTGYNEQF

D: TRBD1
J: TRBJ1-5
V: TRBV30
CDR3: AWSGGQGIQPQH

D: TRBD2
J: TRBJ2-7
V: TRBV4-3
CDR3: ASSQDWASGVSYEQY

D: TRBD2
J: TRBJ2-7
V: TRBV5-1
CDR3: ASSLDAAGGLIFDEQY

D: -
J: TRBJ1-5
V: TRBV12-5
CDR3: ASGPRNSYSNQPQH

D: TRBD1
J: TRBJ2-1
V: TRBV7-6
CDR3: ASSLGQGEYKPNEQF

D: -
J: TRBJ2-2
V: TRBV21-1
CDR3: ASSKARTGVAGELF

D: TRBD1
J: TRBJ2-7
V: TRBV5-6
CDR3: ASSFGTGVPSYEQY

D: TRBD1
J: TRBJ1-2
V: TRBV6-5
CDR3: ASSYGQGISNYGYT

D: -
J: TRBJ2-3
V: TRBV7-6
CDR3: ASSLEGGFTDTQY

D: -
J: TRBJ2-1
V: TRBV4-3
CDR3: ASSQDGWGHDNEQF

D: -
J: TRBJ2-3
V: TRBV27
CDR3: ASSPSGIADTQY

D: TRBD1
J: TRBJ2-7
V: TRBV14
CDR3: ASSQKWDRDGEQY

D: TRBD1
J: TRBJ1-3
V: TRBV6-1
CDR3: ASRDRFGSGNTIY

D: TRBD2
J: TRBJ2-1
V: TRBV7-8
CDR3: ASSSSGNTYNEQF

D: TRBD1
J: TRBJ2-5
V: TRBV7-9
CDR3: ASSLDREETQY

D: -
J: TRBJ2-1
V: TRBV4-2
CDR3: ASSPRTVSSYNEQF

D: -
J: TRBJ2-7
V: TRBV21-1
CDR3: ASSPALSSYEQY

D: -
J: TRBJ1-4
V: TRBV6-5
CDR3: ASSYGGALNEKLF

D: TRBD2
J: TRBJ2-2
V: TRBV27
CDR3: ASSLLAGGTGELF